The entry below gives a single TCR beta chain sequence along with its context. Its antigen is still unknown. The entry originates in a study of CD8 T cells in Susac syndrome. Study at large: Blood was drawn from patients with Susac syndrome. At that point, they were therapy-naive, on corticosteroids, or on intravenous immunoglobulin alone. Study-level results: Within total CD8+ repertoires, more than 15 Susac-specific public clones were found, and within CD8+ TEMRA repertoires, 4 or 5.

While CD8+ and CD4+ T cells were isolated negatively, TEMRA cells were enriched by FACS. Per the germline V gene, CDR1 is GTSNPN and CDR2 is SVGIG (reference sequence). V was trimmed by 0 bases and J by 6 bases, leaving 15 bases between them. There are 15 residues in the CDR3. Random hexamers primed reverse transcription of about 0.45 to 1 ug RNA. Amplification of TCR beta CDR3 by immunoSEQ multiplex PCR spanned 54 Vbeta and 13 Jbeta. Each CDR3 protein is one row after TCRdb ran MiXCR on the immunoSEQ multiplex PCR reads. The sample yields 95,000 to 150,000 distinct CDR3 sequences, around 94% seen once.

This clonotype was sampled from a human donor with Susac syndrome. This chain joins TRBV30 and TRBJ2-1, with a tentative D call TRBD1 (5 bases). Sequenced: CD8+ T cells from PBMCs. CDR3 bases: TGTGCCTGGAGTGTAAGCCAGGGCTACAGCAATGAGCAGTTCTTC. Translated: CAWSVSQGYSNEQFF.